The clone carrying this T cell receptor beta chain came up a few times. What was amplified from RNA transcripts were TCR beta CDR3 regions. During a first-round RT-PCR of the TCR CDR3, the HTBI primer set was used. TCRdb used MiXCR to reprocess the multiplex PCR reads, holding one entry per CDR3 protein. The sample carries more than 300,000 distinct CDR3 sequences, more than 12% recorded once. The CDR3 consists of 15 residues. Trimming removed 4 bases from V and 1 base from J, with 11 bases in between. Germline CDR1 MDHEN, CDR2 SYDVKM. This record comes from a study of T cells in Graves' hyperthyroidism and ophthalmopathy.

This TCR derives from a woman aged 25-40 years with Graves' ophthalmopathy. The V and J genes are TRBV28 and TRBJ1-3; D gene ambiguous. The sample comprised blood. The CDR3 bases are TGTGCCAGCAGTTATCCCACAGCATCTGGAAACACCATATATTTT. Its protein is CASSYPTASGNTIYF.